This T cell receptor beta chain was found in a study of CD8 T cells in ankylosing spondylitis. This clonotype was observed at least ten times. The germline V gene has CDR1 LNHNV and CDR2 YYDKDF (reference sequence). After removal of 1 base from V and 2 bases from J, the junction contained 5 bases not matched to a gene. CDR3 length: 16 amino acids. TCRdb independently ran MiXCR on the 5' RACE reads; one entry per CDR3 protein. The table has 240,000 or so distinct CDR3 sequences, 8.6% seen once. Material: blood, either unsorted or a sorted T cell fraction (not recorded which). The genes are TRBV15 and TRBJ2-5; 9 positions agree with TRBD2. The TCR was taken from a male donor with ankylosing spondylitis or in good health (not recorded which). In DNA, the CDR3 is TGTGCCACCAGCAGAGTCCTAGCGGGATCTCAAGAGACCCAGTACTTC. Protein sequence: CATSRVLAGSQETQYF. The full variable domain, rest sourced from reference TRBV15 and TRBJ2-5, is DAMVIQNPRYQVTQFGKPVTLSCSQTLNHNVMYWYQQKSSQAPKLLFHYYDKDFNNEADTPDNFQSRRPNTSFCFLDIRSPGLGDTAMYLCATSRVLAGSQETQYFGPGTRLLVL.